This section outlines one T cell receptor (beta chain) sequence together with its context. Its antigen is unknown. CDR3 length equals 14 residues. J lost 1 base, V lost 6 bases, and 1 base had no gene match. Germline-derived CDR1 and CDR2 are ENHRY and SYGVKD. The source of the sample is a study of vaccination effects on CD4 cells after COVID-19. Whole-study results and caveats: Nearly all vaccine-induced clones in healthy recipients recognized only SARS-CoV-2.

Sequencing was preceded by expansion of antigen-specific CD4+ T cells with viral peptide pools in the ViraFEST assay. CD4+ T cells were isolated after roughly nine days of culture. According to the study, vaccine recipients showed no prior SARS-CoV-2 infection and negative nucleocapsid antibodies. Cultures used roughly 2 million PBMC per well, approximately 9.7 IU/ml IL-2 and roughly 10 ug/ml peptides. Days 3 and 7 saw half the medium replaced with IL-2 medium. Profiling relied on immunoSEQ multiplex PCR, and the TCRdb table lists in-frame clones only, not all of them. The sample includes approximately 87,000 clones, roughly four fifths seen only once; the top ten take under 2%.

Here the sequenced sample was CD4+ T cells from PBMCs cultured with HCoV-229E spike peptides, taken before COVID-19 vaccination. The chain carries TRBV10-3 and TRBJ2-3, with 10 bases matching TRBD1. This clonotype was sampled from a human donor who received a COVID-19 vaccine. CDR3: CAISGTGGTDTQYF. CDR3 nucleotide sequence: TGTGCCATCAGCGGGACAGGGGGCACAGATACGCAGTATTTT.